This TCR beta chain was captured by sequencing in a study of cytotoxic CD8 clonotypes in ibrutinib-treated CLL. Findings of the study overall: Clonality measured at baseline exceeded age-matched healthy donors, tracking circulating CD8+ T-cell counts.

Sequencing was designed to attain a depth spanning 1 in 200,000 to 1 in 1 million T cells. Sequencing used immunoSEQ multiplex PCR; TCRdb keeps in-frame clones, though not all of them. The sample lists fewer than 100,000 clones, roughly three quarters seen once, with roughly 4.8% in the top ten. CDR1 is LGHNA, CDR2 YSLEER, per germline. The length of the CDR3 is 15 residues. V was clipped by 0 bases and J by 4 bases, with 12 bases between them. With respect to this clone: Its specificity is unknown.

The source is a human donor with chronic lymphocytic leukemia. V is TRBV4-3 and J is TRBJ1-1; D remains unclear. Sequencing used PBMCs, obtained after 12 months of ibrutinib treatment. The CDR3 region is CASSQDVGRATEAFF. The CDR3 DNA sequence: TGCGCCAGCAGCCAAGATGTGGGAAGGGCCACTGAAGCTTTCTTT.